Listed here are 15 T cell receptor beta chains from one sample, sequenced in a study of CD8 T cells in Susac syndrome. With random hexamers, 0.5 to 1 ug RNA was reverse transcribed. TCRdb fed the immunoSEQ multiplex PCR reads into MiXCR, producing one record per CDR3 protein. This table holds 70,000 to 85,000 distinct CDR3 sequences, 95% to 97% found once. Sequencing was performed on CD8+ T cells from PBMCs. The receptors shown here come from a human donor with Susac syndrome.

The V call is TRBV18, the J call TRBJ2-5; perhaps TRBD2 as D (6 bases). V lost 3 bases and J lost 6, with 23 bases in between. The CDR3 has 17 residues. The germline V gene has CDR1 KGHSH and CDR2 LQKENI. The CDR3 DNA sequence: TGTGCCAGCTCACCGACTTGGATCGGGGGAAGCAGGAAGACCCAGTACTTC. This codes for CASSPTWIGGSRKTQYF.

The chain recombines TRBV29-1 with TRBJ2-1; 7 nucleotides line up with TRBD2. Unmatched junction bases numbered 8, after V lost 1 base and J lost 2 bases. Germline values: CDR1 SQVTM, CDR2 ANQGSEA. CDR3 length: 16 residues. DNA of the CDR3: TGCAGCGTTGAAGGCGGGAGAGGCATCCCCTACAATGAGCAGTTCTTC. It encodes CSVEGGRGIPYNEQFF.

This CDR3 reads CASSLSGVQETQYF. The CDR3 DNA reads as TGTGCCAGCAGTTTATCAGGGGTCCAAGAGACCCAGTACTTC. The V and J genes are TRBV12-3 or TRBV12-4 and TRBJ2-5; D may be TRBD1 (6 bases). V lost 2 bases and J lost 1, with 8 bases in between. CDR3 length: 14 residues.

V gene TRBV7-9 combines with J gene TRBJ2-3; 7 bases are shared with TRBD1. CDR1 is SEHNR and CDR2 is FQNEAQ in the germline V gene (reference sequence). This CDR3 region has 15 residues. Trimming took 5 bases from V and 2 from J; bases not matched to a gene: 7. The CDR3 is CASSTRDSFTDTQYF. The CDR3 coding sequence is TGTGCCAGCAGCACCCGGGACAGCTTCACAGATACGCAGTATTTT.

The chain couples TRBV4-3 to TRBJ2-1, with 8 bases lining up with TRBD2. The CDR3 consists of 16 residues. V shed 0 bases and J 6 bases; nucleotides not matched to a gene: 7. The germline V gene encodes CDR1 LGHNA and CDR2 YSLEER. CDR3 coding DNA: TGCGCCAGCAGCCAAGATATCTCGCGGGAGGTCAATGAGCAGTTCTTC. Protein sequence: CASSQDISREVNEQFF.

The rearrangement uses TRBV5-1 and TRBJ2-1; D is possibly TRBD1 (5 bases). This CDR3 spans 17 amino acids. V dropped 1 base and J dropped 6 bases, with 20 bases sitting between them. The V gene's germline CDR1 is SGHRS and CDR2 YFSETQ. The CDR3 loop is CASSLPLLAGQINEQFF. CDR3 DNA: TGCGCCAGCAGCTTGCCGTTGTTGGCAGGGCAGATCAATGAGCAGTTCTTC.

The chain is built from TRBV10-3 and TRBJ2-7; 7 bases are a match to TRBD1. Trimming cost V 6 bases and J 4 bases; bases outside gene matches: 6. The CDR3 runs 13 residues. Per the germline V gene, CDR1 is ENHRY and CDR2 is SYGVKD. For the CDR3, the DNA is TGTGCCATCAGAGGACAGGAGTTTTACGAGCAGTACGTC. It specifies CAIRGQEFYEQYV.

V is TRBV20-1 and J is TRBJ2-7; D call uncertain. Trimming removed 6 bases at V and 3 bases at J, with 12 bases between. Germline-derived CDR1 and CDR2 are DFQATT and SNEGSKA (reference sequence). The CDR3 spans 12 residues. The CDR3 DNA follows: TGCAGTGCCGACACTACCGACTACGAGCAGTACTTC. Encoded protein: CSADTTDYEQYF.

This chain uses TRBV13 with TRBJ2-5; no clear D gene. Germline CDR1 is PRHDT and CDR2 is FYEKMQ (reference sequence). The CDR3 length is 16 residues. The V and J ends lost 5 bases and 2 bases respectively, with 18 bases between them. CDR3 nucleotides: TGTGCCAGCAGCCTCACGGCAGACCATAATCAAGAGACCCAGTACTTC. Its translation: CASSLTADHNQETQYF.

V and J are TRBV20-1 and TRBJ2-7, with 7 bases lining up with TRBD2. This CDR3 is built from 14 residues. Germline loops: CDR1 DFQATT, CDR2 SNEGSKA (reference sequence). With 5 bases clipped from V and 2 bases from J, the junction kept 9 bases outside the gene matches. The CDR3, as DNA: TGCAGTGCTCCAGAGGCGGGAGTCACCTACGAGCAGTACTTC. Protein sequence: CSAPEAGVTYEQYF.

The chain links TRBV5-1 to TRBJ1-6; maybe TRBD1 (5 bases). CDR1 and CDR2 from the germline V gene are SGHRS and YFSETQ. V was clipped by 3 bases and J by 9 bases, with 13 bases between them. The CDR3 extends over 14 amino acids. CDR3 protein: CASSYRRGSSPLHF. CDR3 bases: TGCGCCAGCAGCTACCGGAGGGGAAGTTCACCCCTCCACTTT.

This chain links TRBV19 with TRBJ1-6; possibly TRBD1 for D (5 bases). V was shortened by 5 bases and J by 7 bases, with 12 bases between the two germline ends. Looked up from germline, CDR1 is LNHDA and CDR2 is SQIVND (reference sequence). The CDR3 runs 14 residues. This chain's CDR3 is CASSVEGRNSPLHF. The CDR3 DNA is TGTGCCAGTAGTGTCGAGGGGCGGAATTCACCCCTCCACTTT.

The gene calls are TRBV30 and TRBJ1-5; 8 nucleotides agree with TRBD1. Germline CDR1 is GTSNPN and CDR2 is SVGIG (reference sequence). The V gene end was trimmed by 2 bases and the J gene end by 7 bases; junction bases not matched to a gene: 10. This CDR3 has 15 amino acids. The CDR3 sequence is CAWSPPDRANQPQHF. The CDR3 nucleotides are TGTGCCTGGAGTCCCCCGGACAGGGCCAACCAGCCCCAGCATTTT.

The rearrangement links TRBV5-1 to TRBJ2-7; D uncertain. The V end was cut by 5 bases, the J end by 3 bases, with 12 bases between. Germline values: CDR1 SGHRS, CDR2 YFSETQ. This CDR3 spans 13 amino acids. CDR3 protein: CASSQVRGYEQYF. The CDR3 nucleotides are TGCGCCAGCAGTCAAGTGAGAGGCTACGAGCAGTACTTC.

The chain is built from TRBV28 and TRBJ2-6; D gene unclear. Germline values: CDR1 MDHEN, CDR2 SYDVKM. Trimming shortened V by 6 bases and J by 1 base, and 13 bases separated the two germline ends. The CDR3 extends over 16 amino acids. The CDR3 region is CASSDDLLSGANVLTF. CDR3 sequence (DNA): TGTGCCAGCAGCGACGACTTATTGTCTGGGGCCAACGTCCTGACTTTC.